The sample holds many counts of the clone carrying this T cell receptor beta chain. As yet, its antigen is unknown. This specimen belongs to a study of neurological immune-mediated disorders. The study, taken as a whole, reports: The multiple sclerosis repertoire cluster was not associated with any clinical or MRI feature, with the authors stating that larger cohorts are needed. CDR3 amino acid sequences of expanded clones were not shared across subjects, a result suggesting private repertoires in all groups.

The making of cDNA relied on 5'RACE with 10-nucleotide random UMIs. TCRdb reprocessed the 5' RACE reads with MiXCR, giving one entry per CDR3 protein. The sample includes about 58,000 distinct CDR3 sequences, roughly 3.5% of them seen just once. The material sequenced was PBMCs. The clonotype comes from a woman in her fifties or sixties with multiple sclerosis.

The CDR3 is CSARDHTEAFF. CDR3 bases: TGCAGTGCTAGAGATCACACTGAAGCTTTCTTT. The chain links TRBV20-1 to TRBJ1-1, with D hard to call. The CDR3 sequence is 11 residues long. Germline assignment: CDR1 DFQATT and CDR2 SNEGSKA (reference sequence). The germline V and J ends were trimmed by 0 bases and 3 bases, with 2 bases remaining between them.